The T cell receptor (beta chain) under discussion was sequenced for a study of blood T cells in healthy people across ages. Study summary: Roughly one uniquely barcoded beta molecule per two T cells was captured. Findings of the study overall: A greater number of naive CD4+ cells and higher diversity distinguished long-lived donors from aged donors. Unsorted PBMCs prevented conclusive naive versus antigen-experienced comparison. There was a strong correlation between TCR beta diversity and naive T cell percentage.

Combining a sample-barcoded 5' primer with a J-beta primer mix, a second PCR ran for roughly 6 to 12 cycles. TCRdb recomputed calls from the 5' RACE reads with MiXCR, one row per CDR3 protein. Of about a million distinct CDR3 sequences detected, 48% appear once; the ten largest clones hold about an eighth. The CDR3 totals 15 residues. In germline, CDR1 is MNHEY, CDR2 SMNVEV (reference sequence). The V and J ends lost 6 bases and 4 bases respectively, with 18 bases between them. The sample holds many counts of this clonotype. Its antigen is undetermined. Sequenced material: blood. This chain connects TRBV27 to TRBJ1-2; tentative D call: TRBD1 (6 bases). The clonotype originates from a man between 25 and 39 years old in good health. CDR3: CASRETGSPGYGYTF. As DNA, the CDR3 is TGTGCCAGCAGGGAAACAGGGAGTCCTGGCTATGGCTACACCTTC.